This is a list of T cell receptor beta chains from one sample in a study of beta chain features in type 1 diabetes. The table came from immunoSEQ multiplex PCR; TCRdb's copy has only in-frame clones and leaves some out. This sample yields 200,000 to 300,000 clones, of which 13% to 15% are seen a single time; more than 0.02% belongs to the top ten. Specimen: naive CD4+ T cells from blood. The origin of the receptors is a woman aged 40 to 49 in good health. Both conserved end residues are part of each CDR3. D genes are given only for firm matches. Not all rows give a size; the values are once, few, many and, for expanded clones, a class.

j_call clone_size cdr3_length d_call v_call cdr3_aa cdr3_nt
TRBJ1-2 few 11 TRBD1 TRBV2 CASNTGGGYTF TGTGCCAGCAACACAGGGGGTGGCTACACCTTC
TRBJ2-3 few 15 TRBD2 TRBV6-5 CASSLAGGITDTQYF TGTGCCAGCAGCCTAGCGGGGGGTATCACAGATACGCAGTATTTT
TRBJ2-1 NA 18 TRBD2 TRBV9 CASSAGTSGKSSYNEQFF TGTGCCAGCAGCGCCGGGACTAGCGGGAAGAGCTCCTACAATGAGCAGTTCTTC
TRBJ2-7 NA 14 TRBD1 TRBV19 CASKATGVVYEQYF TGTGCCAGTAAGGCGACAGGGGTGGTCTACGAGCAGTACTTC
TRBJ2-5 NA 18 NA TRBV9 CASSVDRAPTDLGETQYF TGTGCCAGCAGCGTAGATCGGGCCCCGACAGATCTGGGAGAGACCCAGTACTTC
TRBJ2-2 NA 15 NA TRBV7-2 CASSLGGGYTGELFF TGTGCCAGCAGCTTGGGAGGGGGGTACACCGGGGAGCTGTTTTTT
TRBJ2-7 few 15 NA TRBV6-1 CASSRRTESSYEQYF TGTGCCAGCAGTAGACGGACAGAGAGCTCCTACGAGCAGTACTTC
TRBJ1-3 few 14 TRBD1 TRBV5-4 CASSPWTGGNTIYF TGTGCCAGCAGTCCCTGGACAGGGGGAAACACCATATATTTT
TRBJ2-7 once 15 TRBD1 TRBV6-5 CASSLRQGRVNEQYF TGTGCCAGCAGCCTCAGACAGGGACGAGTTAACGAGCAGTACTTC
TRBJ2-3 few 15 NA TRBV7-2 CASSLDGLAPDTQYF TGTGCCAGCAGCTTAGACGGGCTAGCCCCAGATACGCAGTATTTT
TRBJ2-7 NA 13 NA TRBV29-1 CSVSPSGIYEQYF TGCAGCGTTTCCCCCTCAGGGATCTACGAGCAGTACTTC
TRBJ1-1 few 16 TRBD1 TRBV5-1 CASSLGNTGGATEAFF TGCGCCAGCAGCTTGGGTAACACAGGGGGGGCCACTGAAGCTTTCTTT
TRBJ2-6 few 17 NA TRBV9 CASSPRLGGSGANVLTF TGTGCCAGCAGCCCACGACTGGGTGGCTCTGGGGCCAACGTCCTGACTTTC
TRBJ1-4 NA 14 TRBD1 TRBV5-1 CASSFRGAWEKLFF TGCGCCAGCAGCTTCAGGGGGGCGTGGGAAAAACTGTTTTTT
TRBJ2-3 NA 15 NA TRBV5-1 CASSLGGVGTDTQYF TGCGCCAGCAGCTTAGGGGGAGTTGGTACAGATACGCAGTATTTT
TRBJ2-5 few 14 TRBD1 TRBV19 CASSLGGLQETQYF TGTGCCAGTAGTCTAGGGGGCCTGCAAGAGACCCAGTACTTC
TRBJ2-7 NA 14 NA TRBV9 CASSPAGRRYEQYF TGTGCCAGCAGCCCTGCAGGGCGCCGATACGAGCAGTACTTC
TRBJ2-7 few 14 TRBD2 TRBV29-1 CSVRKIGGAWEQYF TGCAGCGTGCGAAAAATCGGGGGGGCTTGGGAGCAGTACTTC
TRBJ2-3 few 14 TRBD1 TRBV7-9 CASSYRQGGDTQYF TGTGCCAGCAGCTACAGACAGGGCGGAGATACGCAGTATTTT
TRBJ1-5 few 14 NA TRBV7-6 CASSLAGGAQPQHF TGTGCCAGCAGCTTAGCGGGGGGGGCCCAGCCCCAGCATTTT
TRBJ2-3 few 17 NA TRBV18 CASSLGAAGTHTDTQYF TGTGCCAGCTCACTGGGCGCGGCGGGTACCCACACAGATACGCAGTATTTT
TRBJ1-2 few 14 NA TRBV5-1 CASSLGQNFYGYTF TGCGCCAGCAGCTTGGGACAGAACTTCTATGGCTACACCTTC
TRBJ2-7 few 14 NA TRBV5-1 CASSLGTASYEQYF TGCGCCAGCAGCTTGGGGACAGCCTCCTACGAGCAGTACTTC
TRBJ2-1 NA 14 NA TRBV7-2 CASSLDLNSNEQFF TGTGCCAGCAGCTTAGACCTAAACAGCAATGAGCAGTTCTTC
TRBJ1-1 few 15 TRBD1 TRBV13 CASRRDGTGNTEAFF TGTGCCAGCAGGAGGGACGGGACAGGGAACACTGAAGCTTTCTTT
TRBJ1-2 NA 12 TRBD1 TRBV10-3 CAIRGQGFGYTF TGTGCCATCAGGGGACAGGGTTTTGGCTACACCTTC
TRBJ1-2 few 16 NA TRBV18 CASSLSRSSGAYGYTF TGTGCCAGCTCACTCAGCCGGTCGTCAGGGGCCTATGGCTACACCTTC
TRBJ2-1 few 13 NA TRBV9 CASSGPGDNEQFF TGTGCCAGCAGCGGCCCAGGGGACAATGAGCAGTTCTTC
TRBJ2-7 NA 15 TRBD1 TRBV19 CASSRTTGQGNEQYF TGTGCCAGTAGTAGAACTACGGGACAGGGGAACGAGCAGTACTTC
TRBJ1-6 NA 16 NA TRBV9 CASSVSGSSYNSPLHF TGTGCCAGCAGCGTGTCAGGTAGCTCCTATAATTCACCCCTCCACTTT
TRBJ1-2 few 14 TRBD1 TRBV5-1 CASSLGQGAYGYTF TGCGCCAGCAGCTTGGGACAGGGGGCTTATGGCTACACCTTC
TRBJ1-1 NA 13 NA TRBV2 CASVTGMNTEAFF TGTGCCAGTGTGACGGGGATGAACACTGAAGCTTTCTTT
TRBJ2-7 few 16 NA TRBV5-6 CASSLVPPTGSYEQYF TGTGCCAGCAGCTTGGTACCCCCGACAGGCTCCTACGAGCAGTACTTC
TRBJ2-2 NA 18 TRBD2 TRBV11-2 CASSLLPAGGPDTGELFF TGTGCCAGCAGCTTATTGCCAGCGGGGGGGCCGGACACCGGGGAGCTGTTTTTT
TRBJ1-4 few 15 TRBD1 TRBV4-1 CASSPPGQIYEKLFF TGCGCCAGCAGCCCTCCGGGACAGATATATGAAAAACTGTTTTTT
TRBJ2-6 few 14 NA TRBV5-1 CASSLGGEANVLTF TGCGCCAGCAGCTTGGGCGGGGAGGCCAACGTCCTGACTTTC
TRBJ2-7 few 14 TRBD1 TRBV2 CATSDRGLTYEQYF TGTGCCACCTCGGACAGGGGGCTAACCTACGAGCAGTACTTC
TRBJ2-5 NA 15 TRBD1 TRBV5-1 CASGPGQGAEETQYF TGCGCCAGCGGACCCGGACAGGGGGCTGAAGAGACCCAGTACTTC
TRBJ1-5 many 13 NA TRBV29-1 CSVSQGRDQPQHF TGCAGCGTATCTCAGGGGCGGGATCAGCCCCAGCATTTT
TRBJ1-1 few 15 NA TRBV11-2 CASSLGGRGDTEAFF TGTGCCAGCAGCTTAGGCGGGAGGGGTGACACTGAAGCTTTCTTT
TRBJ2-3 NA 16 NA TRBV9 CASSVAGGAFTDTQYF TGTGCCAGCAGCGTAGCTGGGGGGGCCTTTACAGATACGCAGTATTTT
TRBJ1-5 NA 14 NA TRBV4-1 CASSQQGGNQPQHF TGCGCCAGCAGCCAACAAGGGGGCAATCAGCCCCAGCATTTT
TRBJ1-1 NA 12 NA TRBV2 CASSWQNTEAFF TGTGCCAGCTCTTGGCAGAACACTGAAGCTTTCTTT